Given below is one T cell receptor beta chain in context. TCRdb's table, derived via immunoSEQ multiplex PCR, lists solely in-frame clones and lacks some. The top ten hold about 13% of the sample, which has roughly 98,000 clones, over 75% seen once. This sample is drawn from a study of blood T cell repertoires in COVID-19. From germline, CDR1 is SGHTA and CDR2 FQGNSA. The CDR3 has 13 amino acids. Between the trimmed V and J ends, which lost 3 bases and 4 bases, there was a span of 7 bases. The sample comprised peripheral blood. This chain uses TRBV7-2 with TRBJ2-1; maybe TRBD1 (5 bases). This TCR was sampled from a human donor in a cohort sampled during active COVID-19. CDR3 region: CASSFQGYNEQFF. In DNA, the CDR3 is TGTGCCAGCAGCTTCCAGGGTTACAATGAGCAGTTCTTC.